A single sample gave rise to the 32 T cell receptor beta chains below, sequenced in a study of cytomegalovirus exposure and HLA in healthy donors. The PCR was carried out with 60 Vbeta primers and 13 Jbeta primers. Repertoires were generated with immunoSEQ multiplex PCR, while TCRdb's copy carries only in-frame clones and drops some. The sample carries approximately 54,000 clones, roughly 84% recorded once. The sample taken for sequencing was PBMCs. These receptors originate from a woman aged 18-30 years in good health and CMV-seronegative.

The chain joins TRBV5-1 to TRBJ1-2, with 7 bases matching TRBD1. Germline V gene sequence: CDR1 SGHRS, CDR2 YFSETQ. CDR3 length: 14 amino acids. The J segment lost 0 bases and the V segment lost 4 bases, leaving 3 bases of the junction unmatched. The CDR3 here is CASSIQGTNYGYTF. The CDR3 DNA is TGCGCCAGCAGCATACAGGGGACTAACTATGGCTACACCTTC.

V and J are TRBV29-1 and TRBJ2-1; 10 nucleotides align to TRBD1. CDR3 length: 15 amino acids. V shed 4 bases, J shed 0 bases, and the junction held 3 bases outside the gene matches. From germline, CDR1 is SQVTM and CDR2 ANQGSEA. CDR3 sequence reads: CSVGGQGSSYNEQFF. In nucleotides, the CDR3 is TGCAGCGTTGGGGGACAGGGGAGCTCCTACAATGAGCAGTTCTTC.

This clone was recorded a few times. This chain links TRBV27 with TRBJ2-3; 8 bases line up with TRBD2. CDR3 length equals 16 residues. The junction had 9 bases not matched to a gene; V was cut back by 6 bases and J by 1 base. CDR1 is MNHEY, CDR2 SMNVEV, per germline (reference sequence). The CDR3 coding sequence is TGTGCCAGCAGATCAGCGGGAGATCGAGGCACAGATACGCAGTATTTT. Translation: CASRSAGDRGTDTQYF.

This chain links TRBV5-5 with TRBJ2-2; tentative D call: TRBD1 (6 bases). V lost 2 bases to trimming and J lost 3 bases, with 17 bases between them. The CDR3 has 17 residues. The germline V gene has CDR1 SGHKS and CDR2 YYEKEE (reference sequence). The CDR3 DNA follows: TGTGCCAGCAGCTTAGGTCCGGGGACACAGTACACCGGGGAGCTGTTTTTT. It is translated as CASSLGPGTQYTGELFF.

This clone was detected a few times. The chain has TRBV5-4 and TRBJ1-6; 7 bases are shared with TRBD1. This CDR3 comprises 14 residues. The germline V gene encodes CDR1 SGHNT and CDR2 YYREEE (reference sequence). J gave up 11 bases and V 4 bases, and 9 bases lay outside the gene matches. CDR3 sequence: CASSLGTVRTPLHF. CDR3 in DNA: TGTGCCAGCAGCCTAGGGACAGTGAGAACACCCCTCCACTTT.

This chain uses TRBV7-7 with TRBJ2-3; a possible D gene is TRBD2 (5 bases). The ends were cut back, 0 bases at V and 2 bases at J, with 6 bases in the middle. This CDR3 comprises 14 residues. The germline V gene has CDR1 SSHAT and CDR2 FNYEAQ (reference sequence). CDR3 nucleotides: TGTGCCAGCAGCTTAGCGAGGGACACAGATACGCAGTATTTT. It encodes CASSLARDTDTQYF.

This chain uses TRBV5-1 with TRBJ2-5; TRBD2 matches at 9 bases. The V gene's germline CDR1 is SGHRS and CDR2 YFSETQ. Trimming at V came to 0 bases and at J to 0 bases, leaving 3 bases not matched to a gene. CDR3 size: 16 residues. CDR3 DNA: TGCGCCAGCAGCTTGGACGCTAGCGGGGACCAAGAGACCCAGTACTTC. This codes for CASSLDASGDQETQYF.

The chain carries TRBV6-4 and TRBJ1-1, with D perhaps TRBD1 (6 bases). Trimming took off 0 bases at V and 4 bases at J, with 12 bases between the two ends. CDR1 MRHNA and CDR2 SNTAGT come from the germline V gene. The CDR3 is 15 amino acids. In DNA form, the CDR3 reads TGTGCCAGCAGTGACTCCGCAGGGGCGAGCACTGAAGCTTTCTTT. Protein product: CASSDSAGASTEAFF.

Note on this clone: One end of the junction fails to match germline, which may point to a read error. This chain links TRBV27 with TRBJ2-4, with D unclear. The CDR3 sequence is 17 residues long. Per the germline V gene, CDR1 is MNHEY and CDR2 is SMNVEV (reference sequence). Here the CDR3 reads CASSSHIDDSAKNSQYF. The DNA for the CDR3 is TGTGCCAGCAGTTCGCACATCGATGATTCCGCCAAAAACAGTCAGTACTTC.

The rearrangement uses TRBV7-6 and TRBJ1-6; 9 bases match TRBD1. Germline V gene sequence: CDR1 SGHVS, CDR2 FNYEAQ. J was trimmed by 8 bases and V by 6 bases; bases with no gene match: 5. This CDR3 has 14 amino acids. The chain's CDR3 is CASSFDRGYSPLHF. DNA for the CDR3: TGTGCCAGCAGTTTCGACAGGGGGTATTCACCCCTCCACTTT.

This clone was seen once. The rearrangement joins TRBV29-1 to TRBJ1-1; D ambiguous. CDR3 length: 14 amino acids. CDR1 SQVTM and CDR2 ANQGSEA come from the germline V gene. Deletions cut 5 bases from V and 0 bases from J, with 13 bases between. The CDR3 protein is CSVCNRYMNTEAFF. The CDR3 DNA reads TGCAGCGTTTGCAACCGATACATGAACACTGAAGCTTTCTTT.

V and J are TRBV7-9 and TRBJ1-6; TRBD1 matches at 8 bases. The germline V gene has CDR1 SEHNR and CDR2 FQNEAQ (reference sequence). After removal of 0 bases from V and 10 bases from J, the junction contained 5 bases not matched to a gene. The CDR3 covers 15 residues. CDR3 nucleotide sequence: TGTGCCAGCAGCTTAGCACAGGGGGATCGGTCACCCCTCCACTTT. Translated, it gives CASSLAQGDRSPLHF.

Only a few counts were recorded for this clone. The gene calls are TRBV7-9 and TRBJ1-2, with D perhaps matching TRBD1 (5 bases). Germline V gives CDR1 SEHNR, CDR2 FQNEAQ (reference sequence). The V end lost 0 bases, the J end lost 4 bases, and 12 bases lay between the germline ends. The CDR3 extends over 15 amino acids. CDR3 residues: CASSLAQGYSYGYTF. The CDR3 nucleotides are TGTGCCAGCAGCTTAGCTCAGGGATATTCCTATGGCTACACCTTC. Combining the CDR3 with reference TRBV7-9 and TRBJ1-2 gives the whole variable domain DTGVSQNPRHKITKRGQNVTFRCDPISEHNRLYWYRQTLGQGPEFLTYFQNEAQLEKSRLLSDRFSAERPKGSFSTLEIQRTEQGDSAMYLCASSLAQGYSYGYTFGSGTRLTVV.

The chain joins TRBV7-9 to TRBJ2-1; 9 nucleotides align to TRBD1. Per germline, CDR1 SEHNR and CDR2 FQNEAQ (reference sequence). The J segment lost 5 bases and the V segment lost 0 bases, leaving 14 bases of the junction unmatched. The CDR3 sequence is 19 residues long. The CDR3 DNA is TGTGCCAGCAGCTTAGCTTTACAACTCCGGGACAGGGCTAACAATGAGCAGTTCTTC. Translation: CASSLALQLRDRANNEQFF.

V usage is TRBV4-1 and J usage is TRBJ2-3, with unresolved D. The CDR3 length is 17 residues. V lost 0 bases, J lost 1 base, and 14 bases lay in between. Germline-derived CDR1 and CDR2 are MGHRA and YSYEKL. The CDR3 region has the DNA TGCGCCAGCAGCCAAGACCCAGGTAGATCGGGCACAGATACGCAGTATTTT. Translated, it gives CASSQDPGRSGTDTQYF.

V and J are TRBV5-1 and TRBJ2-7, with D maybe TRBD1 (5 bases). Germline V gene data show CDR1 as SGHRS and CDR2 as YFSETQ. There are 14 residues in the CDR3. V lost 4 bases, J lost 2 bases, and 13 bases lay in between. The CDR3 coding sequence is TGCGCCAGCAGCCCGCGCCAGGACACCTACGAGCAGTACTTC. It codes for CASSPRQDTYEQYF.

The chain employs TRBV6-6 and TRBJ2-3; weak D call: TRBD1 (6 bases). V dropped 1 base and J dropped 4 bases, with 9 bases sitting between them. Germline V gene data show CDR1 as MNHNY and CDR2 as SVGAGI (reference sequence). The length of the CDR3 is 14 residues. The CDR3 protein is CASSYFGGSDTQYF. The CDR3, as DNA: TGTGCCAGCAGTTACTTTGGGGGCTCAGATACGCAGTATTTT.

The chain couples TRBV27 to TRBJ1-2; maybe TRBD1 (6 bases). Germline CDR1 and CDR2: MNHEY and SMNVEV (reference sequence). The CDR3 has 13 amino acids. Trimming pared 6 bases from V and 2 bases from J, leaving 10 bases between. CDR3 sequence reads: CASSPQGNYGYTF. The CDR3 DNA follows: TGTGCCAGCAGCCCACAGGGAAACTATGGCTACACCTTC.

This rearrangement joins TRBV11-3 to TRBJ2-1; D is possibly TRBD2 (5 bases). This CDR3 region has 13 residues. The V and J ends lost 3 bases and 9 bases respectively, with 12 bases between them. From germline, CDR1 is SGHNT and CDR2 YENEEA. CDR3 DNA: TGTGCCAGCAGCTTTTTACGGGGTGGTGAGCAGTTCTTC. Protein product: CASSFLRGGEQFF.

CDR3 protein: CASSDRRGSNQPQHF. The CDR3 bases are TGTGCCAGCAGTGACCGCCGGGGAAGCAATCAGCCCCAGCATTTT. The chain joins TRBV6-1 to TRBJ1-5; unclear D gene. This CDR3 spans 15 amino acids. The V gene lost 3 bases and the J gene lost 1 base, with 10 bases spanning the gap. CDR1 and CDR2 (germline): MNHNS, SASEGT.

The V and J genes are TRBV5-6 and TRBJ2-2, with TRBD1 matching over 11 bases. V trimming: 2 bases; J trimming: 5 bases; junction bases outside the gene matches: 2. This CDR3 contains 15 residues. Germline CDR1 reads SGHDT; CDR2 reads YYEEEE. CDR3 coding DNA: TGTGCCAGCAGCTTCGGGACAGGGGGGACCGGGGAGCTGTTTTTT. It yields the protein CASSFGTGGTGELFF. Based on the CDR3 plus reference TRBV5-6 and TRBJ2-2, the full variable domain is DAGVTQSPTHLIKTRGQQVTLRCSPKSGHDTVSWYQQALGQGPQFIFQYYEEEERQRGNFPDRFSGHQFPNYSSELNVNALLLGDSALYLCASSFGTGGTGELFFGEGSRLTVL.

Here the CDR3 reads CASSLRQGLNTEAFF. As DNA, the CDR3 is TGTGCCAGCAGTTTAAGACAGGGGCTGAACACTGAAGCTTTCTTT. The chain has TRBV28 and TRBJ1-1, with 8 bases lining up with TRBD1. CDR1 is MDHEN, CDR2 SYDVKM, per germline. This CDR3 region has 15 residues. V trimming: 2 bases; J trimming: 0 bases; junction bases outside the gene matches: 2. Combining the CDR3 with reference TRBV28 and TRBJ1-1 gives the whole variable domain DVKVTQSSRYLVKRTGEKVFLECVQDMDHENMFWYRQDPGLGLRLIYFSYDVKMKEKGDIPEGYSVSREKKERFSLILESASTNQTSMYLCASSLRQGLNTEAFFGQGTRLTVV.

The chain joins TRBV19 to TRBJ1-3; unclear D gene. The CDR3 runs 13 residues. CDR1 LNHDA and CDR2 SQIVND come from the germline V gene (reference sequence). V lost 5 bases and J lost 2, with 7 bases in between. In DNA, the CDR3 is TGTGCCAGTAGTGCCGGGACTGGAAACACCATATATTTT. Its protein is CASSAGTGNTIYF.

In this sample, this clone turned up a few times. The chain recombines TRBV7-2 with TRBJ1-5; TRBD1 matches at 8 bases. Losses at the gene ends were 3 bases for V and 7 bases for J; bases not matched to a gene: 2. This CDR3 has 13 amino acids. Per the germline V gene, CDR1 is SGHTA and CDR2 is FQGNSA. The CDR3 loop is CASSLTGDQPQHF. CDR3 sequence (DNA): TGTGCCAGCAGCTTGACAGGGGACCAGCCCCAGCATTTT.

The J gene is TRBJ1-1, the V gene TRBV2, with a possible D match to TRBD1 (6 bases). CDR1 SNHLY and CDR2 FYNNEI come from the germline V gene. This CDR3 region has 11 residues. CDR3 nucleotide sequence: TGTGGGCCCCCAGGGGACGGGGAAGCTTTCTTT. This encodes CGPPGDGEAFF. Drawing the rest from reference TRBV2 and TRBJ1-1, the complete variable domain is EPEVTQTPSHQVTQMGQEVILRCVPISNHLYFYWYRQILGQKVEFLVSFYNNEISEKSEIFDDQFSVERPDGSNFTLKIRSTKLEDSAMYFCGPPGDGEAFFGQGTRLTVV.

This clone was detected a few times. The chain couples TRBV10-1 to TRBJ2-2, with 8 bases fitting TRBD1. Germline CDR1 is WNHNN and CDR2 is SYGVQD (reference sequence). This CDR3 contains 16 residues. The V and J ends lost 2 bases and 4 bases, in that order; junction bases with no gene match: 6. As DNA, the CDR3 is TGCGCCAGCAGTGAGCCAGGGGGCAGGGGCACCGGGGAGCTGTTTTTT. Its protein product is CASSEPGGRGTGELFF.

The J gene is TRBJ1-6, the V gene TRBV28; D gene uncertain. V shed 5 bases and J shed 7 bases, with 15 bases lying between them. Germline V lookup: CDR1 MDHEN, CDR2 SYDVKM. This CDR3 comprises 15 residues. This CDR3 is CASSPALPRNSPLHF. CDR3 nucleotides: TGTGCCAGCAGTCCAGCCCTTCCGCGGAATTCACCCCTCCACTTT. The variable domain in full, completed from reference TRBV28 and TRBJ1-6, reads DVKVTQSSRYLVKRTGEKVFLECVQDMDHENMFWYRQDPGLGLRLIYFSYDVKMKEKGDIPEGYSVSREKKERFSLILESASTNQTSMYLCASSPALPRNSPLHFGNGTRLTVT.

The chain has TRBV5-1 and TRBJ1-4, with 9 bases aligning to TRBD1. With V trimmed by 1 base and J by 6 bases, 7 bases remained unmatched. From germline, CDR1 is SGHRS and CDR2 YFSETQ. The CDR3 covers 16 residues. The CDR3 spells CASSLRTGAGDEKLFF. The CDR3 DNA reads TGCGCCAGCAGCTTGCGGACAGGGGCTGGGGATGAAAAACTGTTTTTT.

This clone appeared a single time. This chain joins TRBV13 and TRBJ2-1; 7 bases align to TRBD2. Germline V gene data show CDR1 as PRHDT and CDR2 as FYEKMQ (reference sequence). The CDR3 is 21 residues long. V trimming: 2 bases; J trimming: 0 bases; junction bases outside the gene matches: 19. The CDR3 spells CASSLTSERDWPTSSYNEQFF. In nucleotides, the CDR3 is TGTGCCAGCAGCTTAACGTCCGAGCGGGACTGGCCGACGAGCTCCTACAATGAGCAGTTCTTC.

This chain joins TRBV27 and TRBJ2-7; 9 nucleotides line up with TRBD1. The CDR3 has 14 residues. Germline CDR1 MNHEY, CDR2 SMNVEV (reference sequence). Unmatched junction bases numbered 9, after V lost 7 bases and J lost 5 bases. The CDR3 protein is CASTLRTGDHEQYF. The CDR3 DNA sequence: TGTGCCAGCACCCTTAGGACAGGGGACCACGAGCAGTACTTC.

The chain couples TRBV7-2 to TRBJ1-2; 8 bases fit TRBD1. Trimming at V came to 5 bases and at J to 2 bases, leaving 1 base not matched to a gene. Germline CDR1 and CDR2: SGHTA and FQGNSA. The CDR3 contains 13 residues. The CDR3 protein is CASSRQGNYGYTF. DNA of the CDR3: TGTGCCAGCAGCCGACAGGGGAACTATGGCTACACCTTC.

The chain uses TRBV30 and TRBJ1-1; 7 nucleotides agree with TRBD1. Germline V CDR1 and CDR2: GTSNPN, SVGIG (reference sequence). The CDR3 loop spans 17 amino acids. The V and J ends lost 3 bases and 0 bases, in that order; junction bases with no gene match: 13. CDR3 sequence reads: CAWSKRLTGDLNTEAFF. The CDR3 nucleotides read TGTGCCTGGAGCAAAAGGCTTACAGGGGACCTGAACACTGAAGCTTTCTTT. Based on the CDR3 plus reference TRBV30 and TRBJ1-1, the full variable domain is SQTIHQWPATLVQPVGSPLSLECTVEGTSNPNLYWYRQAAGRGLQLLFYSVGIGQISSEVPQNLSASRPQDRQFILSSKKLLLSDSGFYLCAWSKRLTGDLNTEAFFGQGTRLTVV.